Below, 27 T cell receptor beta chains from the same sample are listed, as sequenced in a study of beta chain features in type 1 diabetes. The whole isolated RNA underwent reverse transcription, so sequencing captured expressed TCRB transcripts. The protocol was immunoSEQ multiplex PCR, while the TCRdb copy is restricted to in-frame clones and leaves out a portion. The repertoire holds about 210,000 clones, with about a tenth as singletons. The sequenced sample consisted of central memory CD4+ T cells from blood. The receptors here all came from a man aged 18 to 30 in good health.

The chain uses TRBV5-1 and TRBJ2-3; 12 bases are shared with TRBD2. The CDR3 consists of 15 residues. The germline gives CDR1 SGHRS, CDR2 YFSETQ. The ends lost 7 bases at V and 5 bases at J; junction bases unmatched: 8. This CDR3 is CASQGTSGRRDTQYF. The CDR3 bases are TGCGCCAGCCAGGGGACTAGCGGGCGGAGAGATACGCAGTATTTT.

The rearrangement joins TRBV29-1 to TRBJ2-3; 9 nucleotides agree with TRBD1. CDR3 length: 17 amino acids. V lost 1 base to trimming and J lost 1 base; unmatched junction nucleotides: 9. Per germline, CDR1 SQVTM and CDR2 ANQGSEA. For the CDR3, the DNA is TGCAGCGTTGAAGGGGGGCCCCGGACAGGGGGCACAGATACGCAGTATTTT. It yields the protein CSVEGGPRTGGTDTQYF.

In the case of this clone: Relative to the germline gene, one junction end is altered; a read error may explain this. The chain links TRBV30 to TRBJ2-7; 12 positions agree with TRBD2. Germline V gives CDR1 GTSNPN, CDR2 SVGIG (reference sequence). This CDR3 region has 15 residues. CDR3 loop: CAWRDPSGLAGHGHF. The CDR3 nucleotides are TGTGCCTGGAGGGACCCCTCGGGACTAGCGGGCCATGGACACTTC.

V is TRBV6-5 and J is TRBJ1-1; D not resolved. Per germline, CDR1 MNHEY and CDR2 SVGAGI. Trimming left V 0 bases short and J 4 bases short, with 15 bases between. This CDR3 is 16 amino acids long. CDR3 sequence: CASSYSSGDWITEAFF. CDR3 nucleotide sequence: TGTGCCAGCAGTTACTCCAGTGGGGATTGGATCACTGAAGCTTTCTTT.

This clone was picked up many times. The DNA for the CDR3 is TGTGCCACCGTTATGCAGGGCACCTATCAGCCCCAGCATTTT. Translated: CATVMQGTYQPQHF. The V call is TRBV28, the J call TRBJ1-5, with TRBD1 as a possible D gene (5 bases). The CDR3 consists of 14 residues. Germline V gene lookup returns CDR1 MDHEN and CDR2 SYDVKM. V was pared by 10 bases and J by 5 bases, with 18 bases between. Full variable domain (rest looked up from reference TRBV28 and TRBJ1-5): DVKVTQSSRYLVKRTGEKVFLECVQDMDHENMFWYRQDPGLGLRLIYFSYDVKMKEKGDIPEGYSVSREKKERFSLILESASTNQTSMYLCATVMQGTYQPQHFGDGTRLSIL.

On this clone: A far larger clone is only one base removed, so a read error is likely. The genes are TRBV7-2 and TRBJ2-2; D gene uncertain. In germline, CDR1 is SGHTA, CDR2 FQGNSA. V dropped 1 base and J dropped 6 bases, with 12 bases sitting between them. The CDR3 is 15 amino acids. The chain's CDR3 is CASSLDRPHPGELFF. CDR3 sequence (DNA): TGTGCCAGCAGCTTAGACAGACCCCACCCCGGGGAGCTGTTTTTT.

The chain combines TRBV5-1 with TRBJ2-2; D possibly uses TRBD1 or TRBD2 (5 bases each). V was cut by 0 bases and J by 6 bases, with 12 bases left in between. Germline CDR1 SGHRS, CDR2 YFSETQ. The CDR3 loop spans 15 amino acids. The CDR3 DNA reads as TGCGCCAGCAGCTTGGAAGCAGGGAGTGCCGGGGAGCTGTTTTTT. Protein product: CASSLEAGSAGELFF.

The gene calls are TRBV6-6 and TRBJ2-2; D gene ambiguous. CDR3 length: 14 amino acids. The V and J ends lost 1 base and 2 bases respectively, with 5 bases between them. Per the germline V gene, CDR1 is MNHNY and CDR2 is SVGAGI (reference sequence). As DNA, the CDR3 is TGTGCCAGCAGTTACTACAGAAACACCGGGGAGCTGTTTTTT. It translates to CASSYYRNTGELFF.

This clone came up a few times. The chain links TRBV5-1 to TRBJ1-4, with 7 nucleotides matching TRBD1. V lost 0 bases to trimming and J lost 6 bases; unmatched junction nucleotides: 5. CDR1 and CDR2 from the germline V gene are SGHRS and YFSETQ. The CDR3 spans 15 residues. Here the CDR3 reads CASSLVGTVDEKLFF. CDR3 DNA: TGCGCCAGCAGCTTGGTGGGGACAGTCGATGAAAAACTGTTTTTT.

This clone was seen more than once but under ten times. The chain links TRBV19 to TRBJ2-2; possibly TRBD1 for D (6 bases). Germline assignment: CDR1 LNHDA and CDR2 SQIVND (reference sequence). CDR3 length: 14 amino acids. Trimming removed 9 bases from V and 2 bases from J, with 13 bases in between. CDR3 loop: CASVQGFNTGELFF. The CDR3 region has the DNA TGTGCCAGCGTACAGGGTTTCAACACCGGGGAGCTGTTTTTT. The full variable domain, in which reference TRBV19 and TRBJ2-2 provide the parts outside the CDR3, is DGGITQSPKYLFRKEGQNVTLSCEQNLNHDAMYWYRQDPGQGLRLIYYSQIVNDFQKGDIAEGYSVSREKKESFPLTVTSAQKNPTAFYLCASVQGFNTGELFFGEGSRLTVL.

In this sample, this clone turned up many times. The V call is TRBV9, the J call TRBJ2-3; D unresolved. CDR3 size: 12 residues. CDR1 and CDR2 from the germline V gene are SGDLS and YYNGEE. V was cut by 3 bases and J by 6 bases, with 8 bases left in between. CDR3 loop: CASSATWDTQYF. The CDR3 DNA is TGTGCCAGCAGCGCCACGTGGGATACGCAGTATTTT. The variable domain in full, with the rest retrieved from reference TRBV9 and TRBJ2-3, is DSGVTQTPKHLITATGQRVTLRCSPRSGDLSVYWYQQSLDQGLQFLIQYYNGEERAKGNILERFSAQQFPDLHSELNLSSLELGDSALYFCASSATWDTQYFGPGTRLTVL.

V usage is TRBV11-2 and J usage is TRBJ2-5, with no clear D. Germline CDR1 reads SGHAT; CDR2 reads FQNNGV. The CDR3 contains 11 residues. Trimming removed 6 bases from V and 4 bases from J, with 6 bases in between. This chain's CDR3 is CASRATETQYF. The CDR3 nucleotides read TGTGCCAGCAGGGCGACAGAGACCCAGTACTTC.

This clone was counted only a few times. Other DNA sequences within the sample encode an identical CDR3. This rearrangement joins TRBV5-4 to TRBJ1-2; perhaps TRBD1 as D (6 bases). The length of the CDR3 is 14 residues. Germline CDR1 and CDR2: SGHNT and YYREEE (reference sequence). The ends were cut back, 3 bases at V and 4 bases at J, with 13 bases in the middle. The CDR3 DNA is TGTGCCAGCAGCTCTTACAGGGCTCGCTATGGCTACACCTTC. Protein product: CASSSYRARYGYTF.

This clone has more than one count but fewer than ten. The chain has TRBV30 and TRBJ2-1; D may be TRBD2 (7 bases). The CDR3 spans 15 residues. V lost 2 bases and J lost 15, with 26 bases in between. The germline V gene has CDR1 GTSNPN and CDR2 SVGIG (reference sequence). The CDR3 region is CAWSPTGMGRTSVFF. For the CDR3, the DNA is TGTGCCTGGAGTCCCACAGGGATGGGGAGGACTAGTGTGTTCTTC.

The chain recombines TRBV30 with TRBJ2-7, with D maybe TRBD1 (6 bases). Trimming removed 7 bases at V and 3 bases at J, with 22 bases between. CDR3 size: 15 residues. CDR1 is GTSNPN and CDR2 is SVGIG in the germline V gene (reference sequence). Here the CDR3 reads CASHSPKGVNYEQYF. DNA of the CDR3: TGTGCCTCCCACTCCCCTAAGGGGGTCAACTACGAGCAGTACTTC.

This clone has more than one count but fewer than ten. The chain carries TRBV7-3 and TRBJ2-1, with 7 bases aligning to TRBD2. The CDR3 has 15 amino acids. Germline-derived CDR1 and CDR2 are SGHTA and FQGTGA. The ends lost 0 bases at V and 4 bases at J; junction bases unmatched: 3. CDR3 coding DNA: TGTGCCAGCAGCTTAACGGCTAGCGGATACAATGAGCAGTTCTTC. It yields the protein CASSLTASGYNEQFF.

The rearrangement joins TRBV27 to TRBJ1-4; TRBD1 aligns across 8 bases. The CDR3 sequence is 14 residues long. Trimming removed 0 bases from V and 8 bases from J; junction bases left unmatched: 2. Germline CDR1 and CDR2: MNHEY and SMNVEV (reference sequence). CDR3 coding DNA: TGTGCCAGCAGTTTATCGAGGACAGGGGAAAAACTGTTTTTT. Protein sequence: CASSLSRTGEKLFF.

This clone was seen ten or more times. This chain links TRBV6-1 with TRBJ2-4, with TRBD1 identical over 7 bases. The V and J ends lost 8 bases and 7 bases, in that order; junction bases with no gene match: 2. Germline V gene lookup returns CDR1 MNHNS and CDR2 SASEGT. This CDR3 is 11 amino acids long. This CDR3 reads CASGQANIQYF. In DNA form, the CDR3 reads TGTGCCAGCGGACAGGCCAACATTCAGTACTTC.

This clone was counted a few times. The chain carries TRBV28 and TRBJ1-5, with a tentative D call TRBD1 (6 bases). CDR3 size: 16 residues. Germline lookup yields CDR1 MDHEN and CDR2 SYDVKM. Trimming cost V 6 bases and J 11 bases, with 26 bases left between them. The CDR3 loop reads CASRSNRRGGESTQHF. The CDR3 coding sequence is TGTGCCAGCAGATCCAATAGGAGGGGGGGAGAATCGACCCAGCATTTT.

This sequence joins TRBV28 and TRBJ2-7; 8 nucleotides agree with TRBD1. This CDR3 has 14 amino acids. In germline, CDR1 is MDHEN, CDR2 SYDVKM. V lost 6 bases, J lost 0 bases, and 4 bases stayed unmatched. The CDR3 DNA follows: TGTGCCAGCAGATTACAGGGGGTCTCCTACGAGCAGTACTTC. Translating it yields CASRLQGVSYEQYF.

This clone occurred a few times. A read error likely explains this, since a far larger clone differs by one base. The chain uses TRBV7-9 and TRBJ2-1; D might be TRBD1 (6 bases). V was cut by 4 bases and J by 10 bases, with 20 bases left in between. This CDR3 has 15 amino acids. Germline lookup yields CDR1 SEHNR and CDR2 FQNEAQ (reference sequence). The CDR3: CASSSRETGRGEQFF. Written as DNA, the CDR3 is TGTGCCAGCAGCTCAAGGGAGACAGGTCGGGGAGAGCAGTTCTTC. Filled out from reference TRBV7-9 and TRBJ2-1, the complete variable domain reads DTGVSQNPRHKITKRGQNVTFRCDPISEHNRLYWYRQTLGQGPEFLTYFQNEAQLEKSRLLSDRFSAERPKGSFSTLEIQRTEQGDSAMYLCASSSRETGRGEQFFGPGTRLTVL.

This clone was counted a few times. This rearrangement joins TRBV29-1 to TRBJ2-5; 10 positions match TRBD2. There are 13 residues in the CDR3. Germline V gene lookup returns CDR1 SQVTM and CDR2 ANQGSEA. Germline trimming cut 7 bases from V and 3 bases from J; bases unmatched to any gene: 5. The CDR3, as DNA: TGCAGCGAGCGGACTAGCGGAAAAGAGACCCAGTACTTC. This encodes CSERTSGKETQYF.

This clone was detected a few times. V is TRBV7-3 and J is TRBJ2-3; tentatively, D is TRBD1 (5 bases). This CDR3 is 16 amino acids long. Trimming stripped 0 bases from V and 2 bases from J, with 12 bases between. Germline V lookup: CDR1 SGHTA, CDR2 FQGTGA. The CDR3 region is CASSLTRGQATDTQYF. The DNA of the CDR3 is TGTGCCAGCAGCTTAACGCGTGGACAAGCCACAGATACGCAGTATTTT.

The V and J genes are TRBV7-3 and TRBJ1-1, with 10 bases that match TRBD1. Per the germline V gene, CDR1 is SGHTA and CDR2 is FQGTGA. The J segment lost 4 bases and the V segment lost 1 base, leaving 6 bases of the junction unmatched. The CDR3 has 16 amino acids. The CDR3 DNA reads TGTGCCAGCAGCTTAAGCCGGGACAGGGGAACCACTGAAGCTTTCTTT. This encodes CASSLSRDRGTTEAFF.

This clone has a count of ten or more. Other DNA sequences of this sample code for an identical CDR3. The chain carries TRBV7-2 and TRBJ2-1; no definite D call. CDR1 is SGHTA, CDR2 FQGNSA, per germline. The CDR3 sequence is 13 residues long. Deletions cut 1 base from V and 7 bases from J, with 8 bases between. The DNA for the CDR3 is TGTGCCAGCAGCTTAGTTAGCCGAAATGAGCAGTTCTTC. It encodes CASSLVSRNEQFF.

The chain links TRBV6-6 to TRBJ2-3; 9 positions match TRBD1. Germline V gene data show CDR1 as MNHNY and CDR2 as SVGAGI (reference sequence). The CDR3 length is 15 residues. J gave up 2 bases and V 6 bases, and 6 bases lay outside the gene matches. CDR3 sequence (DNA): TGTGCCAGCAGCCCCGGGACAGGGTTCACAGATACGCAGTATTTT. It yields the protein CASSPGTGFTDTQYF.

The chain couples TRBV25-1 to TRBJ1-2; D gene ambiguous. Per germline, CDR1 MGHDK and CDR2 SYGVNS. The CDR3 extends over 16 amino acids. V shed 6 bases and J shed 0 bases, with 17 bases lying between them. The CDR3 protein is CASSRAGGRANYGYTF. The CDR3 nucleotides are TGTGCCAGCAGCCGGGCAGGTGGGAGAGCTAACTATGGCTACACCTTC.